These 24 T cell receptor beta chains share one sample of origin, sequenced in a study of blood T cell repertoires in COVID-19. Some clones are missing from TCRdb's copy, which holds only in-frame ones; the method was immunoSEQ multiplex PCR. The table lists over 100,000 clones, under 90% of them singletons. The sample was peripheral blood. The origin of the receptors is a woman aged 55-69 years with active or convalescent COVID-19.

This chain uses TRBV14 with TRBJ1-6; D call uncertain. The CDR3 is 12 amino acids. The germline V gene encodes CDR1 SGHDN and CDR2 FVKESK. The germline V and J ends were trimmed by 4 bases and 9 bases, with 7 bases remaining between them. CDR3 nucleotide sequence: TGTGCCAGCAGCCTAGACATTTCACCCCTCCACTTT. Encoded protein: CASSLDISPLHF.

The chain carries TRBV6-6 and TRBJ2-5; TRBD2 matches at 10 bases. The germline V gene encodes CDR1 MNHNY and CDR2 SVGAGI (reference sequence). The CDR3 consists of 16 residues. Losses at the gene ends were 0 bases for V and 2 bases for J; bases not matched to a gene: 3. The DNA of the CDR3 is TGTGCCAGCAGTTACTCGCGAGCGGGAGGGCAAGAGACCCAGTACTTC. This codes for CASSYSRAGGQETQYF.

This CDR3 is CASRQRLTYNEQFF. CDR3 in DNA: TGTGCCAGTAGGCAGCGTTTGACCTACAATGAGCAGTTCTTC. The rearrangement uses TRBV19 and TRBJ2-1; D ambiguous. This CDR3 contains 14 residues. V lost 6 bases, J lost 2 bases, and 11 bases lay in between. CDR1 is LNHDA, CDR2 SQIVND, per germline (reference sequence).

The chain links TRBV5-1 to TRBJ1-1, with D perhaps matching TRBD1 (5 bases). This CDR3 has 14 amino acids. V dropped 4 bases and J dropped 4 bases, with 14 bases sitting between them. Germline V gene data show CDR1 as SGHRS and CDR2 as YFSETQ. In DNA, the CDR3 is TGCGCCAGCAGCATAGACAGCTTATTCACTGAAGCTTTCTTT. It is translated as CASSIDSLFTEAFF.

This clone has only one observation. In nucleotides, the CDR3 is TGTGCCAGCAGTCCACGAGGGCTATATAGCAATCAGCCCCAGCATTTT. This translates into CASSPRGLYSNQPQHF. This chain uses TRBV28 with TRBJ1-5; D is unclear. Trimming removed 5 bases at V and 0 bases at J, with 14 bases between. CDR3 length equals 16 residues. Germline V CDR1 and CDR2: MDHEN, SYDVKM.

J is TRBJ1-1 and V is TRBV19; TRBD1 aligns across 10 bases. The CDR3 is made up of 15 amino acids. Germline V lookup: CDR1 LNHDA, CDR2 SQIVND (reference sequence). V was pared by 5 bases and J by 11 bases, with 14 bases of the junction left unmatched. The CDR3 sequence: CASSDPGTGATFAFF. As DNA, the CDR3 is TGTGCCAGTAGTGACCCCGGGACAGGGGCAACGTTCGCTTTCTTT.

The rearrangement joins TRBV12-5 to TRBJ1-1, with D hard to call. Germline loops: CDR1 LGHNT, CDR2 FRNRAP. The CDR3 spans 14 residues. V was shortened by 3 bases and J by 1 base, with 9 bases between the two germline ends. The CDR3 is CASGLLDWNTEAFF. Written as DNA, the CDR3 is TGTGCTAGTGGTTTACTAGACTGGAACACTGAAGCTTTCTTT.

The V gene is TRBV24-1, the J gene TRBJ2-2, with 7 bases aligning to TRBD2. Per the germline V gene, CDR1 is KGHDR and CDR2 is SFDVKD. The CDR3 extends over 14 amino acids. J lost 0 bases, V lost 10 bases, and 4 bases had no gene match. The CDR3 DNA is TGTGCCACTGGCGGGGGATCGAACACCGGGGAGCTGTTTTTT. Its translation is CATGGGSNTGELFF.

This sequence joins TRBV4-2 and TRBJ2-3; tentative D call: TRBD1 (5 bases). Germline lookup yields CDR1 LGHNA and CDR2 YNFKEQ. V lost 0 bases and J 5 bases, leaving 9 bases between the germline ends. The CDR3 contains 14 residues. CDR3 protein: CASSQDQGLDTQYF. Here the CDR3 DNA reads TGTGCCAGCAGCCAAGACCAGGGTTTAGATACGCAGTATTTT.

The V call is TRBV7-2, the J call TRBJ2-1; 9 bases match TRBD2. Germline-derived CDR1 and CDR2 are SGHTA and FQGNSA. J gave up 10 bases and V 0 bases, and 7 bases lay outside the gene matches. CDR3 length: 15 amino acids. CDR3 region: CASSLAWREGVEQFF. In DNA form, the CDR3 reads TGTGCCAGCAGCTTAGCTTGGCGGGAGGGAGTGGAGCAGTTCTTC.

In the case of this clone: The same CDR3 is also encoded by other DNA sequences in this sample. V usage is TRBV3-1 (or the pseudogene TRBV3-2) and J usage is TRBJ2-3, with a possible D match to TRBD2 (6 bases). Looked up from germline, CDR1 is LGHDT and CDR2 is YNNKEL (reference sequence). Trimming cost V 1 base and J 2 bases, with 10 bases left between them. The CDR3 spans 15 residues. CDR3 loop: CASSQVRGNTDTQYF. The CDR3 DNA reads as TGTGCCAGCAGCCAAGTGCGGGGTAACACAGATACGCAGTATTTT.

This chain links TRBV5-6 with TRBJ2-7; D remains unclear. CDR1 is SGHDT and CDR2 is YYEEEE in the germline V gene. This CDR3 is built from 13 residues. Trimming pared 0 bases from V and 0 bases from J, leaving 4 bases between. The CDR3 region is CASSLASSYEQYV. CDR3 coding DNA: TGTGCCAGCAGCTTGGCCAGCTCCTACGAGCAGTACGTC.

The CDR3: CAINAGEEVADTQYF. CDR3 DNA sequence: TGTGCCATCAACGCGGGAGAGGAAGTTGCAGATACGCAGTATTTT. J is TRBJ2-3 and V is TRBV10-3, with 7 positions matching TRBD2. CDR1 is ENHRY, CDR2 SYGVKD, per germline. J lost 4 bases, V lost 7 bases, and 11 bases had no gene match. The CDR3 extends over 15 amino acids.

CDR3 nucleotides: TGTGCTAGTGGTTGGGAGTTAAATCAGCCCCAGCATTTT. Translated, it gives CASGWELNQPQHF. The V call is TRBV12-5, the J call TRBJ1-5; D unclear. Between the trimmed V and J ends, which lost 4 bases and 4 bases, there was a span of 8 bases. The length of the CDR3 is 13 residues. The germline gives CDR1 LGHNT, CDR2 FRNRAP. Full variable domain (missing parts from reference TRBV12-5 and TRBJ1-5): DARVTQTPRHKVTEMGQEVTMRCQPILGHNTVFWYRQTMMQGLELLAYFRNRAPLDDSGMPKDRFSAEMPDATLATLKIQPSEPRDSAVYFCASGWELNQPQHFGDGTRLSIL.

This rearrangement joins TRBV28 to TRBJ2-6; the D gene is possibly TRBD2 (5 bases). The CDR3 has 18 amino acids. The V gene's germline CDR1 is MDHEN and CDR2 SYDVKM. V was cut by 8 bases and J by 4 bases, with 24 bases left in between. Written as DNA, the CDR3 is TGTGCCAGCCTACCCGGCAATGTACAGCGGTGGGGGGCCAACGTCCTGACTTTC. Its protein is CASLPGNVQRWGANVLTF. The full variable domain, with the rest looked up from reference TRBV28 and TRBJ2-6, is DVKVTQSSRYLVKRTGEKVFLECVQDMDHENMFWYRQDPGLGLRLIYFSYDVKMKEKGDIPEGYSVSREKKERFSLILESASTNQTSMYLCASLPGNVQRWGANVLTFGAGSRLTVL.

The V call is TRBV29-1, the J call TRBJ1-1; 9 bases are a match to TRBD1. CDR1 is SQVTM and CDR2 is ANQGSEA in the germline V gene. The CDR3 sequence is 13 residues long. Trimming removed 7 bases from V and 4 bases from J; junction bases left unmatched: 7. The CDR3 loop reads CSGRSTGGTEAFF. The DNA of the CDR3 is TGCAGCGGCAGATCGACAGGGGGCACTGAAGCTTTCTTT.

The chain has TRBV9 and TRBJ1-5, with D uncertain. CDR3 length equals 13 residues. V was shortened by 0 bases and J by 7 bases, with 8 bases between the two germline ends. Germline V CDR1 and CDR2: SGDLS, YYNGEE. This chain's CDR3 is CASSVAPEQPQHF. The CDR3 nucleotides read TGTGCCAGCAGCGTAGCACCAGAACAGCCCCAGCATTTT. Based on the CDR3 plus reference TRBV9 and TRBJ1-5, the full variable domain is DSGVTQTPKHLITATGQRVTLRCSPRSGDLSVYWYQQSLDQGLQFLIQYYNGEERAKGNILERFSAQQFPDLHSELNLSSLELGDSALYFCASSVAPEQPQHFGDGTRLSIL.

J is TRBJ2-7 and V is TRBV6-2 or TRBV6-3; TRBD2 matches at 8 bases. Germline CDR1 and CDR2: MNHEY and SVGEGT. The CDR3 is 14 amino acids. Trimming cost V 6 bases and J 7 bases; bases outside gene matches: 11. The CDR3 is CASSDPGLVREQYF. CDR3 coding DNA: TGTGCCAGCAGCGATCCGGGACTAGTAAGAGAGCAGTACTTC.

The chain links TRBV5-5 to TRBJ1-4; no definite D call. CDR1 is SGHKS, CDR2 YYEKEE, per germline (reference sequence). The ends were cut back, 0 bases at V and 10 bases at J, with 10 bases in the middle. CDR3 length equals 13 residues. The CDR3 DNA is TGTGCCAGCAGCTTGGCGTCCCGGGGAAAACTGTTTTTT. Protein: CASSLASRGKLFF.

This rearrangement joins TRBV4-1 to TRBJ2-1, with 7 bases fitting TRBD2. Germline V CDR1 and CDR2: MGHRA, YSYEKL. Trimming took 4 bases from V and 3 from J; bases not matched to a gene: 6. The CDR3 is 15 residues long. This CDR3 reads CASSPIGGGYNEQFF. CDR3 nucleotides: TGCGCCAGCAGCCCTATTGGGGGGGGCTACAATGAGCAGTTCTTC.

On this clone: A read error is possible here, since a much larger clone lies one base away. The genes are TRBV5-6 and TRBJ2-7, with TRBD1 matching over 7 bases. This CDR3 spans 13 amino acids. J was trimmed by 1 base and V by 3 bases; bases with no gene match: 1. Germline assignment: CDR1 SGHDT and CDR2 YYEEEE. The CDR3 is CASSWGQSYEQYF. The CDR3 DNA follows: TGTGCCAGCAGCTGGGGACAGTCCTACGAGCAGTACTTC.

V gene TRBV10-3 combines with J gene TRBJ2-1; possibly TRBD2 for D (5 bases). Germline lookup yields CDR1 ENHRY and CDR2 SYGVKD. Deletions cut 6 bases from V and 9 bases from J, with 18 bases between. The CDR3 extends over 14 amino acids. The CDR3 reads CAISPDGGFGEQFF. The CDR3 region has the DNA TGTGCCATCAGCCCGGACGGAGGCTTTGGTGAGCAGTTCTTC.

The gene calls are TRBV27 and TRBJ1-6, with 7 bases aligning to TRBD1. Looked up from germline, CDR1 is MNHEY and CDR2 is SMNVEV (reference sequence). V shed 5 bases and J 13 bases; nucleotides not matched to a gene: 8. This CDR3 is built from 13 residues. This chain's CDR3 is CASSPLQGTPLHF. CDR3 nucleotide sequence: TGTGCCAGCAGTCCACTACAGGGGACCCCCCTCCACTTT.

The rearrangement joins TRBV30 to TRBJ2-7; perhaps TRBD2 as D (6 bases). From germline, CDR1 is GTSNPN and CDR2 SVGIG (reference sequence). The V gene lost 2 bases and the J gene lost 2 bases, with 13 bases spanning the gap. This CDR3 is built from 14 residues. CDR3 sequence (DNA): TGTGCCTGGAGTTTCGGACCGGGGGCCTACGAGCAGTACTTC. Encoded protein: CAWSFGPGAYEQYF.